This T cell receptor (beta chain) emerged from a study of siplizumab effects on memory and regulatory T cells. Study-level findings and limits: Naive T cells appeared more diverse than memory cells and seemed to be major alloresponse contributors.

The germline V gene encodes CDR1 LNHDA and CDR2 SQIVND (reference sequence). The length of the CDR3 is 12 residues. V lost 6 bases and J 2 bases, leaving 8 bases between the germline ends. Mixed lymphocyte reaction cells underwent more than five days of coculture at 37°C. Labelling of responder PBMCs was performed with CFSE and of stimulator PBMCs with Violet Dye, followed by mixing at 1:1. Clones were read by immunoSEQ multiplex PCR, and TCRdb kept only the in-frame ones, dropping some. Of some 7,800 clones in the sample, 35% to 45% were seen once. In the case of this clone: The antigen remains unidentified.

The chain combines TRBV19 with TRBJ2-7; tentatively, D is TRBD1 (5 bases). Sequenced: CFSE-low (dividing) CD8+ T cells sorted from an allogeneic mixed lymphocyte reaction. The sequence was collected from a human donor in good health; the cells came from an allogeneic mixed lymphocyte reaction. CDR3 nucleotide sequence: TGTGCCAGTAGCGACAGCCCCTACGAGCAGTACTTC. This gives the protein CASSDSPYEQYF.